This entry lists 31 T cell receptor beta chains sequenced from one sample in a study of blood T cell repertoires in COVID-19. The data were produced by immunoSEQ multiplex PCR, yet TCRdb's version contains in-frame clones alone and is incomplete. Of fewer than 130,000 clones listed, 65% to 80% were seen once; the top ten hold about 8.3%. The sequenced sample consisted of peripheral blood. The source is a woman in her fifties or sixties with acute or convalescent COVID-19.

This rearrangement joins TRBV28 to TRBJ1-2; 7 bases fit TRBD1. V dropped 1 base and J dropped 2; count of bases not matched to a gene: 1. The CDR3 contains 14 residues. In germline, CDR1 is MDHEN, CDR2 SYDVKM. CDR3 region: CASSLLGQNYGYTF. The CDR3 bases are TGTGCCAGCAGTTTATTGGGACAGAACTATGGCTACACCTTC.

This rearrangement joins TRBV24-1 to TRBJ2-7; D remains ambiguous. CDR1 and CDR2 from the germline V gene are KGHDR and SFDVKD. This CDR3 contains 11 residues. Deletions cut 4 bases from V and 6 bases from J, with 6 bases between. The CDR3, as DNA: TGTGCCACCAGTGAGAGATCCGAGCAGTACTTC. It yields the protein CATSERSEQYF.

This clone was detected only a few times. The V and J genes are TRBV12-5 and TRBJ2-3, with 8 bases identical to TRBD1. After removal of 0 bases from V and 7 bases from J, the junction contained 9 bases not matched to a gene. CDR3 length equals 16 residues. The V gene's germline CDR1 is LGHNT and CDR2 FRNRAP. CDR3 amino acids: CASGLVLTGGTYTQYF. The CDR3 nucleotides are TGTGCTAGTGGTTTGGTACTCACAGGGGGGACATATACGCAGTATTTT.

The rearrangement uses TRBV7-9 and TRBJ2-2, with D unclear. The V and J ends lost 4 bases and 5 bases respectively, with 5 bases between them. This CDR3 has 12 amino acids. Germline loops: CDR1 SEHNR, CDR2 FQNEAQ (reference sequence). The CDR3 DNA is TGTGCCAGCAGCTCGCGGACCGGGGAGCTGTTTTTT. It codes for CASSSRTGELFF.

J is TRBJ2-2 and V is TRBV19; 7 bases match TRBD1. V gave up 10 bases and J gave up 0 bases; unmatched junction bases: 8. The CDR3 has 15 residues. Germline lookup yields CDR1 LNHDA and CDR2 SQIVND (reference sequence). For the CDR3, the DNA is TGTGCCATAAACACCGGGACAGCGAACACCGGGGAGCTGTTTTTT. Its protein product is CAINTGTANTGELFF.

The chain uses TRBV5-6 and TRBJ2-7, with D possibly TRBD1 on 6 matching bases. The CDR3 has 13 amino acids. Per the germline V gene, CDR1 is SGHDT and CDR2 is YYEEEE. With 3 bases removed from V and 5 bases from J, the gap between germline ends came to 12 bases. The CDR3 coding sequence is TGTGCCAGCAGCTGGGGGCAAGGGGACGAGCAGTACTTC. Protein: CASSWGQGDEQYF.

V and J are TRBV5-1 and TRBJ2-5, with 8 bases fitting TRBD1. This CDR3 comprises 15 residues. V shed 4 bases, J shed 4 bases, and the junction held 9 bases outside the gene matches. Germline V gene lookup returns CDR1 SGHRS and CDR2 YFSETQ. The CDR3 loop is CASSVDRGGGETQYF. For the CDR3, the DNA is TGCGCCAGCAGCGTCGACAGGGGCGGCGGAGAGACCCAGTACTTC.

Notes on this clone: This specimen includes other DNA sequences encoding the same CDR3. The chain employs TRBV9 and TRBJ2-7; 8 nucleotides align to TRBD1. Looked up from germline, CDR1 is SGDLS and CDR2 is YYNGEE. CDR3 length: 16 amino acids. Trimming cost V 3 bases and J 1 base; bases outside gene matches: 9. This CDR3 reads CASSAPGQGVSYEQYF. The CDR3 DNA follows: TGTGCCAGCAGCGCCCCCGGACAGGGAGTTTCCTACGAGCAGTACTTC.

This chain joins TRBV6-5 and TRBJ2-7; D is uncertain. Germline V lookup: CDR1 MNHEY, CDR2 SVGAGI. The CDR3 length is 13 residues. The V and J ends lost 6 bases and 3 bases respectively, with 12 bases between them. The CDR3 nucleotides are TGTGCCAGCAGATTACCAGGTATCTACGAGCAGTACTTC. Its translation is CASRLPGIYEQYF.

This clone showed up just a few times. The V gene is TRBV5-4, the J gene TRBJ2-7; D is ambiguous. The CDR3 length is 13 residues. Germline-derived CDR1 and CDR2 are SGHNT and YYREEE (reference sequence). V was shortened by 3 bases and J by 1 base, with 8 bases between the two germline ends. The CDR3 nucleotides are TGTGCCAGCAGCTATGACTCGTCCTACGAGCAGTACTTC. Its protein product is CASSYDSSYEQYF. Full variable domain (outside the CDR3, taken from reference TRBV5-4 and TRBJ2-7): ETGVTQSPTHLIKTRGQQVTLRCSSQSGHNTVSWYQQALGQGPQFIFQYYREEENGRGNFPPRFSGLQFPNYSSELNVNALELDDSALYLCASSYDSSYEQYFGPGTRLTVT.

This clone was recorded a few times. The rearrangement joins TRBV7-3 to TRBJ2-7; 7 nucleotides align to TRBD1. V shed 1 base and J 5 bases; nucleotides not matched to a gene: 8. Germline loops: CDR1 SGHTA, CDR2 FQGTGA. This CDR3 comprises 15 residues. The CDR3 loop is CASSLRGGAFNEQYF. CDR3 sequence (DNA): TGTGCCAGCAGCTTAAGAGGGGGCGCATTTAACGAGCAGTACTTC.

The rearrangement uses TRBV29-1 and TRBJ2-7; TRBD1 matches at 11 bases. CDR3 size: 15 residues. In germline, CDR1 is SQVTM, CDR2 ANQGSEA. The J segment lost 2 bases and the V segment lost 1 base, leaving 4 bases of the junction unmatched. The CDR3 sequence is CSVEVRGQGAYEQYF. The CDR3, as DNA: TGCAGCGTTGAAGTACGGGGACAGGGGGCCTACGAGCAGTACTTC.

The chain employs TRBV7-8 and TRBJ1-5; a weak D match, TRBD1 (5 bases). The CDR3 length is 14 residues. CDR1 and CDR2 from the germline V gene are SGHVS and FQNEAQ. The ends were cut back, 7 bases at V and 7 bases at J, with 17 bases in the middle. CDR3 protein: CASIPIGRGQPQHF. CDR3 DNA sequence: TGTGCCAGCATCCCTATAGGTCGGGGGCAGCCCCAGCATTTT.

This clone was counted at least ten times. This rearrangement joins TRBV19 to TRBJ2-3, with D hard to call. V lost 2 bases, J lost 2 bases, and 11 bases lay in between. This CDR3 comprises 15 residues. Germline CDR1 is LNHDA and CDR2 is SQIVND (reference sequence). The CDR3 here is CASSISQTLTDTQYF. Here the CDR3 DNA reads TGTGCCAGTAGTATAAGCCAGACTCTCACAGATACGCAGTATTTT.

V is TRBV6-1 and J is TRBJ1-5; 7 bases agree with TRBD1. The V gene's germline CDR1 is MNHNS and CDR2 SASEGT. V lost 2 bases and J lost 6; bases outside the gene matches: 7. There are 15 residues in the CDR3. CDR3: CASSERGGAGQPQHF. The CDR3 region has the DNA TGTGCCAGCAGTGAACGAGGGGGCGCGGGTCAGCCCCAGCATTTT.

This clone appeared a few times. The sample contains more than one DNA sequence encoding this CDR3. The CDR3 DNA follows: TGCGCCAGCAGTCAGGACAGGGCCCTTAACTATGGCTACACCTTC. Protein: CASSQDRALNYGYTF. This sequence joins TRBV4-3 and TRBJ1-2; 8 nucleotides line up with TRBD1. Germline V gene sequence: CDR1 LGHNA, CDR2 YSLEER. The CDR3 has 15 residues. With V trimmed by 6 bases and J by 1 base, 7 bases remained unmatched.

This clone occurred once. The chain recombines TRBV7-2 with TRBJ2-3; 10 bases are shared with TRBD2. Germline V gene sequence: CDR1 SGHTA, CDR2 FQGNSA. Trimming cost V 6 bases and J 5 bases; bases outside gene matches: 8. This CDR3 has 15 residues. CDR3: CASRIGASGGDTQYF. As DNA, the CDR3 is TGTGCCAGCAGAATTGGGGCTAGCGGGGGAGATACGCAGTATTTT. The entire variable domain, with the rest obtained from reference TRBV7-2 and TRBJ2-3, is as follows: GAGVSQSPSNKVTEKGKDVELRCDPISGHTALYWYRQSLGQGLEFLIYFQGNSAPDKSGLPSDRFSAERTGGSVSTLTIQRTQQEDSAVYLCASRIGASGGDTQYFGPGTRLTVL.

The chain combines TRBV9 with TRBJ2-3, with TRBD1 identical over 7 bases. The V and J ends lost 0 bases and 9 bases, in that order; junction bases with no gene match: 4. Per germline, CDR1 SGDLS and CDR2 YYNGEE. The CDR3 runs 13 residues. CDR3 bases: TGTGCCAGCAGCGTAGAGGGGGCCTACACGCAGTATTTT. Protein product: CASSVEGAYTQYF.

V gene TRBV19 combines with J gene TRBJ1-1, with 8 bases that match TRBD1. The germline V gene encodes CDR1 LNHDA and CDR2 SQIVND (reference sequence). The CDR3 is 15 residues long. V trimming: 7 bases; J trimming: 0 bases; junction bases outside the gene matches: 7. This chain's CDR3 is CASMLAGGLNTEAFF. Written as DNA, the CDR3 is TGTGCCAGTATGTTGGCAGGGGGCTTGAACACTGAAGCTTTCTTT.

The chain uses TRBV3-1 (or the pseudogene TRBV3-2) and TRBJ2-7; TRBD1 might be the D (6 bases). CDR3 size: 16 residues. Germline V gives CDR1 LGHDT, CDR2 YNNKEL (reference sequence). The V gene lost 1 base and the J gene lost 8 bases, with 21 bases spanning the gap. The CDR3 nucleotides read TGTGCCAGCAGCCAAGGGGAAACAGGGACGAGTACGAAGCAGTACTTC. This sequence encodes CASSQGETGTSTKQYF.

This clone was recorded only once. The CDR3 sequence is CSVRARGDTEAFF. In DNA form, the CDR3 reads TGCAGCGTTAGGGCCCGGGGGGACACTGAAGCTTTCTTT. The chain is built from TRBV29-1 and TRBJ1-1; D may be TRBD1 (5 bases). CDR3 length: 13 residues. In germline, CDR1 is SQVTM, CDR2 ANQGSEA. Trimming cost V 5 bases and J 3 bases, with 13 bases left between them.

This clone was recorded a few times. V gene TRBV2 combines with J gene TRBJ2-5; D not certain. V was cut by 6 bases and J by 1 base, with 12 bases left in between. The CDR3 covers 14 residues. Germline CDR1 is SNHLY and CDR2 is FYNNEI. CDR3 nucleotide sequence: TGTGCCAGCAGGGTCGGGTTTCGCCAAGAGACCCAGTACTTC. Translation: CASRVGFRQETQYF.

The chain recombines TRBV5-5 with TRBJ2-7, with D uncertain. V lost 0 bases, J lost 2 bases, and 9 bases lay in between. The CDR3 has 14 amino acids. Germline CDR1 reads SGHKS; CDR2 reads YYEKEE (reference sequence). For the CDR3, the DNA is TGTGCCAGCAGCTTGGTGGCAGGAACCTACGAGCAGTACTTC. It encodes CASSLVAGTYEQYF.

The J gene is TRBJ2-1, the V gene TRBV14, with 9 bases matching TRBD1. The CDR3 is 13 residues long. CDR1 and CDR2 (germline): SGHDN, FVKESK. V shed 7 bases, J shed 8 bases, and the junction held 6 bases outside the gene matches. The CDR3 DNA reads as TGTGCCAGCACTTTCACAGGGGGCGATGAGCAGTTCTTC. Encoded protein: CASTFTGGDEQFF.

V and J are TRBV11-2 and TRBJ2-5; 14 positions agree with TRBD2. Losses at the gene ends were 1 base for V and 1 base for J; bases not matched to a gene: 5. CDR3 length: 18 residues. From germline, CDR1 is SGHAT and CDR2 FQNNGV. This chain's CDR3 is CASSLGGTSGGIQETQYF. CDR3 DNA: TGTGCCAGCAGCTTAGGAGGGACTAGCGGGGGAATCCAAGAGACCCAGTACTTC.

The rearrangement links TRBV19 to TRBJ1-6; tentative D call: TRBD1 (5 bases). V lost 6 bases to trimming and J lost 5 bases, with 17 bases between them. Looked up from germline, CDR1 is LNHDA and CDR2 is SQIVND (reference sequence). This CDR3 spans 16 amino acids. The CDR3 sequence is CASRPQENADNSPLHF. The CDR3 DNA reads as TGTGCCAGTAGGCCACAGGAGAACGCGGATAATTCACCCCTCCACTTT.

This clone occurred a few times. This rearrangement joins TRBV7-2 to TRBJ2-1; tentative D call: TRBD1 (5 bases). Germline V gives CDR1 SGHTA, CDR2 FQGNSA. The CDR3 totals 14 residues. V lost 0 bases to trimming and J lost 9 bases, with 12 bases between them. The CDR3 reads CASSLAGRAREQFF. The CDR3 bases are TGTGCCAGCAGCTTAGCTGGCAGGGCCCGTGAGCAGTTCTTC.

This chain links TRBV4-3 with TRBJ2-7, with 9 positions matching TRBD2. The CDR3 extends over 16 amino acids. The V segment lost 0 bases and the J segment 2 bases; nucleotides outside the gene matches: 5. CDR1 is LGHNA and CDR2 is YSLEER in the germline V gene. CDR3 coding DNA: TGCGCCAGCAGCCAAGATAGGCGGGGGGGGACCTACGAGCAGTACTTC. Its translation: CASSQDRRGGTYEQYF.

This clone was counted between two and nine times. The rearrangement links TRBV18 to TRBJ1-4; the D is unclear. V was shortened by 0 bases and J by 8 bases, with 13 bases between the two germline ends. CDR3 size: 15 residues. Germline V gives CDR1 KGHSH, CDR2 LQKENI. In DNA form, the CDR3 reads TGTGCCAGCTCACCACCGTACGGGAAGACCGAAAAACTGTTTTTT. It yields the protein CASSPPYGKTEKLFF.

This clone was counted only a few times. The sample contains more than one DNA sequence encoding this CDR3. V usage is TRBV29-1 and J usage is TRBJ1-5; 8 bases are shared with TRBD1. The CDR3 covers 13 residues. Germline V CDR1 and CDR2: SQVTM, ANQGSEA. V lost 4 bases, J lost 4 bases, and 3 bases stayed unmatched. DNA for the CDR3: TGCAGCGTTGGACAGGGGCTAAATCAGCCCCAGCATTTT. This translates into CSVGQGLNQPQHF.

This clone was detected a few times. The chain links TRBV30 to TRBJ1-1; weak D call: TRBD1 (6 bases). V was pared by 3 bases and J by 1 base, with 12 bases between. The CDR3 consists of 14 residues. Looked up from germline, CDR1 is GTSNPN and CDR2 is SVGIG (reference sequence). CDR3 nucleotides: TGTGCCTGGAGAGGGGGACACGGGAACACTGAAGCTTTCTTT. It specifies CAWRGGHGNTEAFF.